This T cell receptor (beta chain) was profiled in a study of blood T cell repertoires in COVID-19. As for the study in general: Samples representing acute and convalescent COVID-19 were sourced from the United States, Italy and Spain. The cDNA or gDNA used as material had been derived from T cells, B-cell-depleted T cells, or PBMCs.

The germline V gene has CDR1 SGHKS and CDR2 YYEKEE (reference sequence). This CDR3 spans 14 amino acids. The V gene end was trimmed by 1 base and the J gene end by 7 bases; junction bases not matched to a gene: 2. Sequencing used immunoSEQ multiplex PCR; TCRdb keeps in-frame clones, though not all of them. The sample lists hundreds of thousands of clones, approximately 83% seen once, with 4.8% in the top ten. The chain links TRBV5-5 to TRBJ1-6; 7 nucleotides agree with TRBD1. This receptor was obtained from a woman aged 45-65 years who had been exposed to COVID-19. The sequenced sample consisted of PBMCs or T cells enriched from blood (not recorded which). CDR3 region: CASSLTGENSPLHF. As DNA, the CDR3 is TGTGCCAGCAGCTTGACAGGGGAAAATTCACCCCTCCACTTT. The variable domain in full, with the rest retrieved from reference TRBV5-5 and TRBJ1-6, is DAGVTQSPTHLIKTRGQQVTLRCSPISGHKSVSWYQQVLGQGPQFIFQYYEKEERGRGNFPDRFSARQFPNYSSELNVNALLLGDSALYLCASSLTGENSPLHFGNGTRLTVT.